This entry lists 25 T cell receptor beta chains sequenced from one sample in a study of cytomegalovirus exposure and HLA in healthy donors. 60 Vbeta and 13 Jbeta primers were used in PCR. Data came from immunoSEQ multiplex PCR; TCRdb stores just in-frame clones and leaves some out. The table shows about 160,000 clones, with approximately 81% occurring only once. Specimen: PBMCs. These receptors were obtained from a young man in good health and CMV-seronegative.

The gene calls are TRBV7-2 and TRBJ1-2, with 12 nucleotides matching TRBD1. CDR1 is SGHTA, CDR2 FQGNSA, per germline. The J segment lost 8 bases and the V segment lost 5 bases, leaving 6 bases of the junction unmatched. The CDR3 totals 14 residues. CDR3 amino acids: CASSVGGQGAGYTF. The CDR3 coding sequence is TGTGCCAGCAGCGTGGGGGGACAGGGGGCCGGCTACACCTTC.

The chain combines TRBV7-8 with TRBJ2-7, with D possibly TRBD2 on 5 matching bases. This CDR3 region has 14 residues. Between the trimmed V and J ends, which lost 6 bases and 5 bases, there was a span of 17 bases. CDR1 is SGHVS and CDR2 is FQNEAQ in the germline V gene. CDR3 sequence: CASRFSTEGDEQYF. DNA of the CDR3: TGTGCCAGCAGGTTTTCCACCGAGGGTGACGAGCAGTACTTC.

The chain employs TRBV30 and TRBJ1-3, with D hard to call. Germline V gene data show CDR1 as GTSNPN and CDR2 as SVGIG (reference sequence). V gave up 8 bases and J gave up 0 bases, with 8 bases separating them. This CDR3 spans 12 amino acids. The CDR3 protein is CASVSSGNTIYF. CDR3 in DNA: TGTGCCAGTGTTAGCTCTGGAAACACCATATATTTT.

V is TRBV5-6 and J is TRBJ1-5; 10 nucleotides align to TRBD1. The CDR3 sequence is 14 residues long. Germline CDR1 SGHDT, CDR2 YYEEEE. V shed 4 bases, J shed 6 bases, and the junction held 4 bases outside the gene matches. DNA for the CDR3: TGTGCCAGCAGCCGACAGGGGGCAGGTCAGCCCCAGCATTTT. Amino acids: CASSRQGAGQPQHF.

The CDR3 nucleotides read TGTGCCAGCAGTTCGGCTACTATACTCAATGAGCAGTTCTTC. Amino acid sequence: CASSSATILNEQFF. This chain connects TRBV27 to TRBJ2-1; D is unclear. Trimming took off 4 bases at V and 6 bases at J, with 13 bases between the two ends. Germline values: CDR1 MNHEY, CDR2 SMNVEV (reference sequence). CDR3 length: 14 amino acids.

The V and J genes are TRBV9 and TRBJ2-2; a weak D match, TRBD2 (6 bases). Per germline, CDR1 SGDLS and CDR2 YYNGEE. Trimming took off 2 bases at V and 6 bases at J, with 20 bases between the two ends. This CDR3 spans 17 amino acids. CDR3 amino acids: CASSVPGGTYGSGELFF. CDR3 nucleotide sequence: TGTGCCAGCAGCGTCCCCGGCGGGACCTACGGGTCCGGGGAGCTGTTTTTT.

The CDR3: CASSPMTSGSGYEQYF. CDR3 DNA: TGTGCCAGCTCACCAATGACTAGCGGGAGTGGGTACGAGCAGTACTTC. The chain combines TRBV18 with TRBJ2-7; 12 positions agree with TRBD2. V dropped 2 bases and J dropped 4; count of bases not matched to a gene: 6. This CDR3 comprises 16 residues. Germline V CDR1 and CDR2: KGHSH, LQKENI.

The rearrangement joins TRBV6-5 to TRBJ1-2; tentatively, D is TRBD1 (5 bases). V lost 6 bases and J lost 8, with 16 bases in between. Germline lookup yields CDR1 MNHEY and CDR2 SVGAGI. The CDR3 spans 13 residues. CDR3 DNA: TGTGCCAGCAGGACGGGTATCCAGGGAGGCTACACCTTC. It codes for CASRTGIQGGYTF.

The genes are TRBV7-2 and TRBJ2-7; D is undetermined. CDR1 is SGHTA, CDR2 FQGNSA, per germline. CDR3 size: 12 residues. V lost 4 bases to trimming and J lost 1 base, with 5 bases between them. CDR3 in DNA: TGTGCCAGCAGCTCTCTTTCCTACGAGCAGTACTTC. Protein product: CASSSLSYEQYF.

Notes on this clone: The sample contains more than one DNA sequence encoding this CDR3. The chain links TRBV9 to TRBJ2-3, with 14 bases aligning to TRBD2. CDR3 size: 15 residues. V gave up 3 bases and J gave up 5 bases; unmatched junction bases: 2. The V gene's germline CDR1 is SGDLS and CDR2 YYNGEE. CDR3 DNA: TGTGCCAGCAGCGGGGGACTAGCGGGAGTAGATACGCAGTATTTT. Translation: CASSGGLAGVDTQYF.

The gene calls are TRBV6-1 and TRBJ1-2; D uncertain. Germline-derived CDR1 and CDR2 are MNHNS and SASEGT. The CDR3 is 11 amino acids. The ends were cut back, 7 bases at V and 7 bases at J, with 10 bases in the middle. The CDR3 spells CASTGGFGYTF. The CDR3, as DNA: TGTGCCAGCACCGGAGGGTTTGGCTACACCTTC.

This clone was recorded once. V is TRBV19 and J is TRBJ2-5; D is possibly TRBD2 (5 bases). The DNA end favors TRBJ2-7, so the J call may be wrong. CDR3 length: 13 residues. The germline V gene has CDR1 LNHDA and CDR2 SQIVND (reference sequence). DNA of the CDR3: TGTGCCAGTAGTCCCGGGGTCACCTACGAGCAGTACTTC. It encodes CASSPGVTYEQYF.

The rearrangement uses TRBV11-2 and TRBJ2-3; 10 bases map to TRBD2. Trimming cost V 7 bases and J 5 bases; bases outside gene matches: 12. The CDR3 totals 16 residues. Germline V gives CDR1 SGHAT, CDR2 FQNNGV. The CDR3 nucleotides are TGTGCCAGCACCTCAACCCGAGTAGCGGGGGGAGATACGCAGTATTTT. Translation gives CASTSTRVAGGDTQYF.

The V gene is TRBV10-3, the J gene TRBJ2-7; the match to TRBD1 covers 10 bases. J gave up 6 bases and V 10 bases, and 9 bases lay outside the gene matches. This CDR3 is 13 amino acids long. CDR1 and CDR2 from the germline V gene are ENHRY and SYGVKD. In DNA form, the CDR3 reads TGTGCCACCCGACCGGGACAGGGGCCCGAGCAGTACTTC. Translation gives CATRPGQGPEQYF.

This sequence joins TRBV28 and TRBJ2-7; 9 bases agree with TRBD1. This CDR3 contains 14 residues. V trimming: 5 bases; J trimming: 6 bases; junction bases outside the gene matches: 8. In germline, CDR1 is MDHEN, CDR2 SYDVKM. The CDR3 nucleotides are TGTGCCAGCAGTCAGCGGACAGGGGTTGGCGAGCAGTACTTC. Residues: CASSQRTGVGEQYF.

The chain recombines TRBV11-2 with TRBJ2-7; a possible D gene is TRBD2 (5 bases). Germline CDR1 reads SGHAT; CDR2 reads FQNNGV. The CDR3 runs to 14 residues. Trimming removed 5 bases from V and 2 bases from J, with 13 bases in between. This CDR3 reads CASSTNAGAYEQYF. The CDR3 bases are TGTGCCAGCAGCACAAACGCCGGGGCCTACGAGCAGTACTTC.

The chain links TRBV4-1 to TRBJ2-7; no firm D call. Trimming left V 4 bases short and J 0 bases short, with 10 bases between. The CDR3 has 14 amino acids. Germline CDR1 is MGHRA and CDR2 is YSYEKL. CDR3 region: CASSPSVSSYEQYF. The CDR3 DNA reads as TGCGCCAGCAGCCCTTCTGTGAGCTCCTACGAGCAGTACTTC.

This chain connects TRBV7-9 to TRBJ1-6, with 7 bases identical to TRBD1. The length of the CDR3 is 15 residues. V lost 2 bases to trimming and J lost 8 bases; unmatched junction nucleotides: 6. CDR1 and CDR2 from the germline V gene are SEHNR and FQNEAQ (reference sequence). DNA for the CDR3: TGTGCCAGCAGCTTACTCACTCAGGGGGATTCACCCCTCCACTTT. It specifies CASSLLTQGDSPLHF.

CDR3 region: CASSQEAGGWEQYF. The CDR3, as DNA: TGTGCCAGCAGCCAAGAGGCAGGGGGCTGGGAGCAGTACTTC. The chain couples TRBV4-2 to TRBJ2-7; 8 bases match TRBD1. This CDR3 contains 14 residues. With V trimmed by 0 bases and J by 7 bases, 5 bases remained unmatched. The germline CDR1 and CDR2 sequences are LGHNA and YNFKEQ.

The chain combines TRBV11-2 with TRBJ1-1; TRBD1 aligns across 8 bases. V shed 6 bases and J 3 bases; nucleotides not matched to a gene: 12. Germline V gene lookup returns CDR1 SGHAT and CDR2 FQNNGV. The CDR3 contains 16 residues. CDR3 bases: TGTGCCAGCAGTTCAACATCAGGGGGCGCGGACACTGAAGCTTTCTTT. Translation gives CASSSTSGGADTEAFF.

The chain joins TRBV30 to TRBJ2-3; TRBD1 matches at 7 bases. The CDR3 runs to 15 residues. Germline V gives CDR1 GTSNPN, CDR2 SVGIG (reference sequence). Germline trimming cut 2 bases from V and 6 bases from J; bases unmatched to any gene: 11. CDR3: CAWSWGTAGSDTQYF. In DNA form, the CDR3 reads TGTGCCTGGAGTTGGGGGACAGCCGGATCGGATACGCAGTATTTT.

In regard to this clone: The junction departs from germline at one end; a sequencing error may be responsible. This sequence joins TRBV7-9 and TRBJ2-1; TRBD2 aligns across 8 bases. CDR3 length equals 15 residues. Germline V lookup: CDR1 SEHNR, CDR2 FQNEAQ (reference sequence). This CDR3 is CSSNGGVARGNEQFF. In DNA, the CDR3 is TGTTCCAGCAACGGGGGGGTAGCGCGAGGGAATGAGCAGTTCTTC.

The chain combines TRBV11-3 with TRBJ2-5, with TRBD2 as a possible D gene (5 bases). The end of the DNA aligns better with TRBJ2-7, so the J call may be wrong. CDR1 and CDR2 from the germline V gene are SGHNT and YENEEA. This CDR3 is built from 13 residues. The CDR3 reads CASSLRGNHEQYF. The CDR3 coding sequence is TGTGCCAGCAGCTTACGAGGGAACCACGAGCAGTACTTC.

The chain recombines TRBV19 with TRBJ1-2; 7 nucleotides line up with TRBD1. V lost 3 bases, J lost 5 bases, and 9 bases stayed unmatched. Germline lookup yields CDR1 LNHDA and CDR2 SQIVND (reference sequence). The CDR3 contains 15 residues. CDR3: CASSMKPTGVYGYTF. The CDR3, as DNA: TGTGCCAGTAGTATGAAACCTACAGGGGTTTATGGCTACACCTTC.

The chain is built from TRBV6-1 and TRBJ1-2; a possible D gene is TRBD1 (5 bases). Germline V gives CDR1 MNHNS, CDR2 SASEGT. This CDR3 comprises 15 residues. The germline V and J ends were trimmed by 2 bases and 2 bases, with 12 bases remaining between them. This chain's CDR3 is CASSEPSGENYGYTF. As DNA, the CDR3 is TGTGCCAGCAGTGAACCCTCGGGGGAAAACTATGGCTACACCTTC.